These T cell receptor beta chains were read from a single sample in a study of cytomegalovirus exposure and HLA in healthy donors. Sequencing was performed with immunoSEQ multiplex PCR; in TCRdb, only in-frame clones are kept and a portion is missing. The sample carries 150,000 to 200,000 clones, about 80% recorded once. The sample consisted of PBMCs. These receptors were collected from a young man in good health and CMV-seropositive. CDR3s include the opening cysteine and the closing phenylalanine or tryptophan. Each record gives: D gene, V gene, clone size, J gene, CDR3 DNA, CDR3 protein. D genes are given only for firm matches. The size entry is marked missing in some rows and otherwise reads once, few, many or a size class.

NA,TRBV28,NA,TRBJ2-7,TGTGCCAGCAGTTTCGGGGAGTACGAGCAGTACTTC,CASSFGEYEQYF
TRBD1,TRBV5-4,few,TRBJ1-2,TGTGCCAGCAGCTATCCGGGACAGGGGGCTTTTAGCGACTATGGCTACACCTTC,CASSYPGQGAFSDYGYTF
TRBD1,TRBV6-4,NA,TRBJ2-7,TGTGCCAGCAGTGACTCCGGGACAGCACGCGAGCAGTACTTC,CASSDSGTAREQYF
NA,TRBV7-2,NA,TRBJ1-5,TGTGCCAGCAGCCCCTTAAATCAGCCCCAGCATTTT,CASSPLNQPQHF
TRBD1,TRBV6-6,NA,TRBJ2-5,TGTGCCAGCACTCAACGCCGACAGGGGGCTGGAGAGACCCAGTACTTC,CASTQRRQGAGETQYF
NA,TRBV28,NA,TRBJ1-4,TGTGCCAGCAGGTCTGGCGGTGGGGAAAAACTGTTTTTT,CASRSGGGEKLFF
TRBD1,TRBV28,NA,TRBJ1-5,TGTGCCAGCAGTTCCCCGGGACAGGGCCCTTATCAGCCCCAGCATTTT,CASSSPGQGPYQPQHF
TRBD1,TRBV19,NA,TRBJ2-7,TGTGCCAGTAGTATAAGGGACAGACCCTACGAGCAGTACTTC,CASSIRDRPYEQYF
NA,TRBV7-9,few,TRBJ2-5,TGTGCCAGCAGCTTCCCCGGGATTTTTACGTGGACCCAGTACTTC,CASSFPGIFTWTQYF
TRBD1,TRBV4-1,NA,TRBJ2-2,TGCGCCAGCAGCCAAGAACAGGGGGCTAGGAACACCGGGGAGCTGTTTTTT,CASSQEQGARNTGELFF
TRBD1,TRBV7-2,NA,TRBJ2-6,TGTGCCAGCAGCTTATGGGGACAGGGCTCTGGGGCCAACGTCCTGACTTTC,CASSLWGQGSGANVLTF
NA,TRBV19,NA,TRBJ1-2,TGTGCCAGTAGTACCCATTCGCGGGACTATGGCTACACCTTC,CASSTHSRDYGYTF
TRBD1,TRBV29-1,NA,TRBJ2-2,TGCAGCGTTCTACAGGGGGCTCGGACCGGGGAGCTGTTTTTT,CSVLQGARTGELFF
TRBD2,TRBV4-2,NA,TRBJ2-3,TGTGCCAGCAGCCAAGATCTTGGTAGCGGGGGCACAGATACGCAGTATTTT,CASSQDLGSGGTDTQYF
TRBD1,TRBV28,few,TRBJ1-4,TGTGCCAGCCTGGCCCGGGACAGGGAAAAACTGTTTTTT,CASLARDREKLFF
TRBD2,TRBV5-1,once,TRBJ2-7,TGCGCCAGCAGCTTCACTAGCGGGAGTCAAAAAGAGCAGTACTTC,CASSFTSGSQKEQYF
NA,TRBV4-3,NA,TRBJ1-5,TGCGCCAGCAGCCAAGATATTTTACAGAGAAATCCCAATCAGCCCCAGCATTTT,CASSQDILQRNPNQPQHF
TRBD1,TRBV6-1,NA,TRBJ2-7,TGTGCCAGCAGTGAAGCAATAATCCGGGACAGAACATCCTACGAGCAGTACTTC,CASSEAIIRDRTSYEQYF
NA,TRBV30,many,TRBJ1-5,TGTGCCTGGAGGGGACTGATCAATCAGCCCCAGCATTTT,CAWRGLINQPQHF
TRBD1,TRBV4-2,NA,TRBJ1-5,TGTGCCAGCAGCTACCACCTCGCCGGACAGGGGGGATATCAGCCCCAGCATTTT,CASSYHLAGQGGYQPQHF
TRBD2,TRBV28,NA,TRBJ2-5,TGTGCCAGCAAGGCTAGCGGATGGGAGACCCAGTACTTC,CASKASGWETQYF
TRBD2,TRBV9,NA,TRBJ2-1,TGTGCCAGCAGCCCCCGGTTAGCGGGATACAATGAGCAGTTCTTC,CASSPRLAGYNEQFF
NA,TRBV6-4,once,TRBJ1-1,TGTGCCAGCAGTGACTCTGACAGTAACACTGAAGCTTTCTTT,CASSDSDSNTEAFF
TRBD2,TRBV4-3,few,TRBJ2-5,TGCGCCAGCAGCCAAGATCGGCGGGAGGTAGAGACCCAGTACTTC,CASSQDRREVETQYF
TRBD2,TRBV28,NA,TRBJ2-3,TGTGCCAGCAGACTAAGCGGGAGTAAAACAGATACGCAGTATTTT,CASRLSGSKTDTQYF
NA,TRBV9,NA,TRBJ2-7,TGTGCCAGCAGCGCTCAGGCGGAGGGCCCCTCCGAGCAGTACTTC,CASSAQAEGPSEQYF
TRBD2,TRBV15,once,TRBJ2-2,TGTGCCACCAGCAGAGAAGTAGGACTAGCGGGAGTCGGGACCGGGGAGCTGTTTTTT,CATSREVGLAGVGTGELFF
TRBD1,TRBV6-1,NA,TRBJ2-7,TGTGCCAGCAGTGCGGGACAGGTATCCTACGAGCAGTACTTC,CASSAGQVSYEQYF
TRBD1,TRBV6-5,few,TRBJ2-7,TGTGCCAGCAGTAGCCGGGACAGTCAGTACTTC,CASSSRDSQYF
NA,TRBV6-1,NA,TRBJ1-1,TGTGCCAGCAGTGACAAGGGAAAGGGGGCTGAAGCTTTCTTT,CASSDKGKGAEAFF
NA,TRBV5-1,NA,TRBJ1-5,TGCGCCAGCAGCTGGGGACTCGGAGGGGGCAATCAGCCCCAGCATTTT,CASSWGLGGGNQPQHF
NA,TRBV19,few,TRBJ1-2,TGTGCCAGTACCTGGGTAGGGGACTATGGCTACACCTTC,CASTWVGDYGYTF
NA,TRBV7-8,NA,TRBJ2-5,TGTGCCAGCAGCTTACGGGATAGGACAGAGACCCAGTACTTC,CASSLRDRTETQYF
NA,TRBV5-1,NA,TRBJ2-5,TGCGCCAGCAGCTTGGATGGCCGAGGGACCCAGTACTTC,CASSLDGRGTQYF
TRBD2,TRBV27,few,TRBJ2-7,TGTGCCAGCAGGAGCGGGAGGGAAACCCAGTACTTC,CASRSGRETQYF
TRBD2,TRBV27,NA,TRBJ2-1,TGTGCCAGCAGTCCTATCACTAGCGGTGAGCAGTTCTTC,CASSPITSGEQFF
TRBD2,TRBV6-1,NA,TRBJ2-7,TGTGCCAGCCTACCGGCGGGAGTTTACTCCGAGCAGTACTTC,CASLPAGVYSEQYF
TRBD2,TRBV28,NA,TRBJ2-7,TGTGCCAGCAGTTTCTCCCCGGAAGACCCGCGGGGGGAGCAGTACTTC,CASSFSPEDPRGEQYF
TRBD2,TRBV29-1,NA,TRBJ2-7,TGCAGCGTTATCGGACTAGCGGGCTACGAGCAGTACTTC,CSVIGLAGYEQYF
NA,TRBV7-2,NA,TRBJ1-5,TGTGCCAGCAGCCGGACAGCAAATCAGCCCCAGCATTTT,CASSRTANQPQHF
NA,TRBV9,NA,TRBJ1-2,TGTGCCAGCACTGAAACGAGGGGGGGTAGGGGCTACACCTTC,CASTETRGGRGYTF
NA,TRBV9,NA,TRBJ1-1,TGTGCCAGCAGCGTAGGGGCAGTGGTGGCTGAAGCTTTCTTT,CASSVGAVVAEAFF
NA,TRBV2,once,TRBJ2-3,TGTGCCAGCAGTTATATGGGAGGCACAGATACGCAGTATTTT,CASSYMGGTDTQYF
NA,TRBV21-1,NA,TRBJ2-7,TGTGCCAGCAGCAAAGCGCGGGTTCGTAGACCGATTACCTACGAGCAGTACTTC,CASSKARVRRPITYEQYF
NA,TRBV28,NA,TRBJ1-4,TGTGCCAGCAGTCAACCCCGTGGGCCAACTAATGAAAAACTGTTTTTT,CASSQPRGPTNEKLFF